The rows below give T cell receptor beta chains drawn from one sample of a study of cytomegalovirus exposure and HLA in healthy donors. Generated by immunoSEQ multiplex PCR, the TCRdb table keeps only in-frame clones and is missing some. The sample holds 210,000 or so clones; about 90% are singletons and the top ten take about 1.2%. Sequenced sample: PBMCs. The origin of the receptors is a man aged 25 to 45 in good health and CMV-seronegative. Each CDR3 is given with its conserved first and last residue. D genes are given only for firm matches. Size values are once, few and many counts, or a class for expanded clones, and some rows have none.

CASSGRARGTQYF | TGTGCCAGCAGCGGGAGGGCCCGGGGTACGCAGTATTTT | TRBJ2-3 | TRBV28 | - | TRBD2
CASSLPQSTDTQYF | TGTGCCAGCAGCCTTCCTCAGTCAACAGATACGCAGTATTTT | TRBJ2-3 | TRBV5-4 | - | -
CASSFSRTGGNGYTF | TGTGCCAGCAGCTTTTCCCGGACAGGGGGCAATGGCTACACCTTC | TRBJ1-2 | TRBV5-8 | - | TRBD1
CSAPSRGTQYF | TGCAGTGCTCCCTCTCGGGGGACCCAGTACTTC | TRBJ2-5 | TRBV20-1 | - | -
CASISDRGGAYEQYF | TGCGCCAGCATCTCGGACAGGGGGGGGGCCTACGAGCAGTACTTC | TRBJ2-7 | TRBV10-2 | - | TRBD1
CASGRGGADTQYF | TGTGCCAGCGGGAGGGGTGGGGCAGATACGCAGTATTTT | TRBJ2-3 | TRBV2 | - | TRBD2
CASSLDRGQPQHF | TGTGCCAGCAGCTTGGATCGAGGTCAGCCCCAGCATTTT | TRBJ1-5 | TRBV5-4 | - | -
CASSIERGRDQPQHF | TGTGCCAGTAGTATAGAACGGGGGAGGGATCAGCCCCAGCATTTT | TRBJ1-5 | TRBV19 | - | -
CASSLVSRETQYF | TGTGCCAGCAGCTTAGTATCGAGAGAGACCCAGTACTTC | TRBJ2-5 | TRBV7-8 | - | -
CASSQDRGETQYF | TGCGCCAGCAGCCAAGATCGCGGAGAGACCCAGTACTTC | TRBJ2-5 | TRBV4-3 | - | -
CASSSLGLAGSGFTETQYF | TGCGCCAGCAGCTCTTTAGGACTAGCGGGGTCGGGTTTTACGGAGACCCAGTACTTC | TRBJ2-5 | TRBV5-1 | few | TRBD2
CASSESRDSPLHF | TGCGCCAGCAGTGAGTCGAGGGATTCACCCCTCCACTTT | TRBJ1-6 | TRBV10-1 | once | -
CASSPLRNTEAFF | TGCGCCAGCAGTCCCTTGAGAAACACTGAAGCTTTCTTT | TRBJ1-1 | TRBV5-1 | - | -
CASSQVGQGNYGELFF | TGCGCCAGCAGCCAAGTGGGACAGGGGAACTACGGGGAGCTGTTTTTT | TRBJ2-2 | TRBV4-1 | - | TRBD1
CASKRDSAYEQYF | TGCGCCAGCAAAAGGGACAGCGCCTACGAGCAGTACTTC | TRBJ2-7 | TRBV5-1 | few | TRBD1
CASSHLGTGGKEKLFF | TGTGCCAGCAGCCACCTCGGGACAGGGGGCAAGGAAAAACTGTTTTTT | TRBJ1-4 | TRBV7-9 | - | TRBD1
CASSATAPGELFF | TGTGCCAGCAGCGCGACAGCACCCGGGGAGCTGTTTTTT | TRBJ2-2 | TRBV6-5 | - | -
CASSEEGQGSF | TGTGCCAGCAGTGAGGAAGGACAGGGGAGCTTC | TRBJ2-7 | TRBV6-1 | - | TRBD1
CASNPLTGGNTIYF | TGTGCCAGCAACCCCCTCACAGGGGGAAACACCATATATTTT | TRBJ1-3 | TRBV5-6 | once | -
CASSEHQDRVHQPQHF | TGTGCCAGCAGTGAACACCAGGACAGGGTACATCAGCCCCAGCATTTT | TRBJ1-5 | TRBV2 | - | TRBD1
CASSLDGGRDTEAFF | TGTGCCAGCAGCTTAGATGGGGGCCGGGACACTGAAGCTTTCTTT | TRBJ1-1 | TRBV5-6 | - | -
CLPPTAGDPGNTIYF | TGCCTGCCACCGACGGCAGGGGACCCTGGAAACACCATATATTTT | TRBJ1-3 | TRBV28 | - | -
CASSLEGEGGYTF | TGCGCCAGCAGCTTGGAAGGGGAAGGAGGCTACACCTTC | TRBJ1-2 | TRBV5-1 | - | -
CASSGTGGPNIQYF | TGCGCCAGCAGCGGAACAGGGGGCCCAAACATTCAGTACTTC | TRBJ2-4 | TRBV5-1 | - | TRBD1
CASSQLVGGDTGELFF | TGTGCCAGCAGCCAACTGGTGGGGGGGGACACCGGGGAGCTGTTTTTT | TRBJ2-2 | TRBV11-2 | - | TRBD2
CASSEQSRATNEKLFF | TGTGCCAGCAGTGAGCAGTCCCGGGCAACTAATGAAAAACTGTTTTTT | TRBJ1-4 | TRBV6-1 | - | -
CASSPGTGYRGTQYF | TGTGCCAGCAGTCCCGGGACAGGGTATAGGGGTACGCAGTATTTT | TRBJ2-3 | TRBV27 | - | TRBD1
CASSSRGGRSYNEQFF | TGTGCCAGCAGCTCCCGGGGGGGCCGGTCCTACAATGAGCAGTTCTTC | TRBJ2-1 | TRBV7-9 | - | TRBD2
CASRTGGTDTQYF | TGTGCCAGCAGGACAGGGGGCACAGATACGCAGTATTTT | TRBJ2-3 | TRBV28 | - | TRBD1
CASSLVLPSSYGYTF | TGTGCCAGCAGCTTAGTCCTCCCGAGTAGCTATGGCTACACCTTC | TRBJ1-2 | TRBV7-8 | - | -
CAWRKQGNGELFF | TGTGCCTGGAGGAAACAGGGGAACGGGGAGCTGTTTTTT | TRBJ2-2 | TRBV30 | - | TRBD1
CASKSGETQYF | TGTGCCAGCAAATCCGGGGAGACCCAGTACTTC | TRBJ2-5 | TRBV2 | - | -
CASSPASGGSDTQYF | TGTGCCAGCTCACCAGCCTCAGGGGGATCAGATACGCAGTATTTT | TRBJ2-3 | TRBV18 | - | TRBD1
CASGTGEATEAFF | TGTGCCAGTGGGACAGGGGAAGCCACTGAAGCTTTCTTT | TRBJ1-1 | TRBV19 | - | TRBD1
CASSQAAASGAYNEQFF | TGCGCCAGCAGCCAGGCAGCGGCTAGCGGAGCTTACAATGAGCAGTTCTTC | TRBJ2-1 | TRBV4-3 | - | TRBD2
CASLERSGLYEQYF | TGTGCCAGCCTCGAGCGATCTGGTCTCTACGAGCAGTACTTC | TRBJ2-7 | TRBV28 | - | -
CASSLGRASQETQYF | TGTGCCAGCAGCTTAGGCAGGGCCAGCCAAGAGACCCAGTACTTC | TRBJ2-5 | TRBV7-2 | - | -
CASRSISGTGAYGYTF | TGTGCCAGCCGATCTATATCCGGGACAGGGGCCTATGGCTACACCTTC | TRBJ1-2 | TRBV11-2 | - | TRBD1
CASTIRGTQYF | TGTGCCAGCACTATTCGAGGGACCCAGTACTTC | TRBJ2-5 | TRBV28 | - | -
CASSLNRGSSGYTF | TGCGCCAGCAGCTTGAATCGGGGAAGCTCTGGCTACACCTTC | TRBJ1-2 | TRBV5-1 | - | -
CASTGQGGVLLDEQFF | TGTGCCAGCACCGGACAGGGGGGGGTCCTTTTGGATGAGCAGTTCTTC | TRBJ2-1 | TRBV11-2 | - | TRBD1
CASSYVHSRTYNSRGTEAFF | TGTGCCAGCAGTTATGTACACTCCCGGACCTACAACTCTAGGGGGACTGAAGCTTTCTTT | TRBJ1-1 | TRBV28 | - | -
CASSLGIPRPGNSPLHF | TGTGCCAGCAGCTTGGGGATCCCCAGGCCAGGAAATTCACCCCTCCACTTT | TRBJ1-6 | TRBV5-5 | - | -
CASSNGASGANVLTF | TGTGCCAGCAGCAATGGGGCATCTGGGGCCAACGTCCTGACTTTC | TRBJ2-6 | TRBV21-1 | - | -
CAWSAPLGRVAKNIQYF | TGTGCCTGGAGCGCCCCCCTGGGTCGGGTAGCCAAAAACATTCAGTACTTC | TRBJ2-4 | TRBV30 | - | -
CASGLTLRRGTRDYGYTF | TGTGCTAGTGGTTTAACCCTTCGCCGGGGTACACGGGACTATGGCTACACCTTC | TRBJ1-2 | TRBV12-5 | - | -
CSGTSGSTDTQYF | TGCAGCGGGACTAGCGGGAGCACAGATACGCAGTATTTT | TRBJ2-3 | TRBV29-1 | - | TRBD2
CANTKQGPYTEAFF | TGTGCCAACACAAAACAGGGGCCCTACACTGAAGCTTTCTTT | TRBJ1-1 | TRBV2 | - | TRBD1
CASSLMGQGEKLFF | TGTGCCAGCAGCTTAATGGGACAGGGAGAAAAACTGTTTTTT | TRBJ1-4 | TRBV7-8 | - | TRBD1
CASSLQGIYEQYF | TGTGCCAGCAGTTTACAGGGGATCTACGAGCAGTACTTC | TRBJ2-7 | TRBV28 | - | -
CASSLRAGANVLTF | TGTGCCAGCAGCCTCAGGGCTGGGGCCAACGTCCTGACTTTC | TRBJ2-6 | TRBV6-7 | - | -
CASSLGQSNSPLHF | TGTGCCAGCAGCTTGGGGCAGTCCAATTCACCCCTCCACTTT | TRBJ1-6 | TRBV5-6 | - | -
CASSERQGLRGADYGYAF | TGTGCCAGCAGTGAACGCCAAGGTCTCAGGGGAGCTGACTATGGCTACGCCTTC | TRBJ1-2 | TRBV6-1 | - | -
CASSVGLVPPYF | TGTGCCAGCAGTGTGGGACTAGTACCCCCGTATTTT | TRBJ2-3 | TRBV28 | once | TRBD2
CASSLSQAPNYGYTF | TGCGCCAGCAGCTTGTCTCAGGCCCCTAACTATGGCTACACCTTC | TRBJ1-2 | TRBV5-1 | - | -